Sequencing of this T cell receptor (beta chain) was carried out in a study of sequential checkpoint blockade in melanoma. Whole-study context: Each arm's sequence ended with maintenance nivolumab. TCRβ was sequenced from DNA of 91 pretreatment tumors. After nivolumab or ipilimumab alone, about 20 patients had week-13 rebiopsies.

Comment on this clone: Its cognate antigen is unknown.

V shed 3 bases and J 4 bases; nucleotides not matched to a gene: 2. The length of the CDR3 is 14 residues. Germline V gene data show CDR1 as SGHRS and CDR2 as YFSETQ. Clones were read by immunoSEQ multiplex PCR, and TCRdb kept only the in-frame ones, dropping some. The sample records over 1,100 clones, about a fifth being singletons. The treatment is: randomized to nivolumab then ipilimumab (arm A) or the reverse (arm B). Study results and caveats: PD-L1 staining and CD8+ counts, not mutational load, tracked tumor T-cell clonality.

The sample consisted of tumor tissue (inferred from file names), taken from a patient given nivolumab and ipilimumab in sequence. The TCR originated in a human donor with melanoma. The V gene is TRBV5-1, the J gene TRBJ2-5; 11 nucleotides align to TRBD1. The CDR3 region has the DNA TGCGCCAGCAGCTCTGGACAGGGGGCAGAGACCCAGTACTTC. Protein sequence: CASSSGQGAETQYF.